Listed below are T cell receptor beta chains from one sample, sequenced in a study of Graves' ophthalmopathy and Graves' hyperthyroidism. TCRdb called the multiplex PCR reads again in MiXCR, with one record for every CDR3 protein. In the table there are 220,000 or so distinct CDR3 sequences, around a fifth of which are singletons. Input material: peripheral blood. Receptors were obtained from a woman in her fifties or sixties with Graves' ophthalmopathy. The conserved cysteine and the conserved F or W are not part of the CDR3 here. D genes are given only for firm matches.

12,TRBJ1-2,NA,TRBV7-9,ASSQGGGAKGYT
12,TRBJ1-1,NA,TRBV12-3/TRBV12-4,ASSFKGSHTEAF
12,TRBJ2-5,TRBD2,TRBV19,ASTAGTKQETQY
11,TRBJ2-5,NA,TRBV5-1,ASSLVLAETQY
12,TRBJ1-1,NA,TRBV12-3/TRBV12-4,ASSLRVGNTEAF
15,TRBJ2-2,TRBD1,TRBV6-5,ASIFDRVRSNTGELF
13,TRBJ2-3,NA,TRBV28,ASSLLGQLTDTQY
14,TRBJ2-7,TRBD2,TRBV6-1,ASSPTTSGRWVEQY
11,TRBJ2-7,TRBD1,TRBV12-3/TRBV12-4,ASSPDRGRSRY
15,TRBJ2-2,TRBD1,TRBV6-4,ASSNSGTGSNTGELF
15,TRBJ2-2,NA,TRBV6-1,ASRRRGPNPWAGELF
12,TRBJ1-1,NA,TRBV6-1,ASRRFSGETEAF
10,TRBJ2-5,NA,TRBV28,ASSGGTETQY
13,TRBJ2-7,TRBD1,TRBV5-6,ASSRRDSRSYEQY
12,TRBJ2-7,TRBD2,TRBV2,ASTRGLAAYEQY
11,TRBJ1-1,TRBD1,TRBV20-1,SATTGAETEAF
14,TRBJ2-2,TRBD1,TRBV5-1,ASSSKGQGATGELF
12,TRBJ1-1,TRBD1,TRBV5-1,ASSATGGNTEAF
11,TRBJ1-1,NA,TRBV6-5,ASSLMRGSEAF
10,TRBJ1-2,TRBD1,TRBV20-1,SATDRGYGYT
12,TRBJ1-3,NA,TRBV5-5,ASSPGDSGNTIY
11,TRBJ1-6,NA,TRBV7-3,ASSKIKGSPLH
14,TRBJ1-5,TRBD1,TRBV20-1,SARPGTGERGQPQH
11,TRBJ2-7,NA,TRBV9,ASSPPRSSEQY
10,TRBJ2-5,NA,TRBV2,ASSGFKETQY
12,TRBJ2-7,TRBD1,TRBV12-3/TRBV12-4,ASRGTGTLGEQY